This entry features one T cell receptor beta chain sequence. The antigen remains unidentified. The CDR3 has 15 amino acids. Germline values: CDR1 MNHNY, CDR2 SVGAGI (reference sequence). V dropped 1 base and J dropped 2; count of bases not matched to a gene: 5. Measured with immunoSEQ multiplex PCR; TCRdb has only the in-frame clones, and not every one. The sample yields about 110,000 clones, roughly nine tenths seen once. Patients all relapsed after autologous stem cell transplantation, and there was variation in brentuximab vedotin exposure. The data belong to a study of PD-1 blockade in classical Hodgkin lymphoma. Study-level results: Lower baseline TCR diversity marked trial partial responders and progressors. Compared with healthy donors, newly diagnosed patients reportedly showed lower baseline TCR diversity.

The sequence was collected from a human donor with classical Hodgkin lymphoma. The chain uses TRBV6-6 and TRBJ2-7; 7 bases align to TRBD2. Material: peripheral blood mononuclear cells (PBMCs), obtained before the second cycle of nivolumab. In DNA form, the CDR3 reads TGTGCCAGCAGTTACTACCCTAGCGGAACCTACGAGCAGTACTTC. Protein sequence: CASSYYPSGTYEQYF.